This T cell receptor (beta chain) was sequenced in a study of PD-1 blockade in classical Hodgkin lymphoma. This CDR3 has 12 amino acids. Trimming cost V 6 bases and J 9 bases; bases outside gene matches: 7. Per the germline V gene, CDR1 is MGHDK and CDR2 is SYGVNS. Profiling relied on immunoSEQ multiplex PCR, and the TCRdb table lists in-frame clones only, not all of them. The sample has some 14,000 clones, around 83% seen once; the top ten hold about 4.5%. As regards this clone: Antigen specificity is unknown.

With no exception, relapse followed autologous stem cell transplantation in all patients, and brentuximab vedotin exposure varied. The patients, who had relapsed/refractory classical Hodgkin lymphoma, achieved best responses of complete response, partial response or progressive disease. General study results and limits: Nivolumab starters within 1 year of ASCT were excluded. Significantly greater TCR diversity emerged by C4D1 in CD4+ cells but not CD8+ cells.

V gene TRBV25-1 combines with J gene TRBJ1-1; 7 bases agree with TRBD1. Sequenced material: peripheral blood mononuclear cells (PBMCs), taken at baseline. This receptor was taken from a human donor with classical Hodgkin lymphoma. This chain's CDR3 is CASRTWTGKAFF. The DNA of the CDR3 is TGTGCCAGCAGAACTTGGACAGGAAAAGCTTTCTTT.